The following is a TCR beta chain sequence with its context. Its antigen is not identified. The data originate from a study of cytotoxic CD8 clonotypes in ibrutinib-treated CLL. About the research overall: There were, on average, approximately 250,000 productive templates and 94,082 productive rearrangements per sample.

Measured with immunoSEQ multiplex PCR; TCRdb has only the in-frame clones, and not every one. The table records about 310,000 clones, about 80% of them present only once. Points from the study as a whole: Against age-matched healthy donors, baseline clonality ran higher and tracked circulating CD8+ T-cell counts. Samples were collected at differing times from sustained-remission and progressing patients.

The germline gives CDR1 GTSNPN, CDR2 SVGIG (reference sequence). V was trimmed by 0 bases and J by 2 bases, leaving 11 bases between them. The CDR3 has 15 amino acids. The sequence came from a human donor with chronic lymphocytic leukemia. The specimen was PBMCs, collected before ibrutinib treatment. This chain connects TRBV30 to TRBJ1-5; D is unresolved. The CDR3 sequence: CAWSVGPGGNQPQHF. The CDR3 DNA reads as TGTGCCTGGAGTGTTGGCCCTGGGGGCAATCAGCCCCAGCATTTT.